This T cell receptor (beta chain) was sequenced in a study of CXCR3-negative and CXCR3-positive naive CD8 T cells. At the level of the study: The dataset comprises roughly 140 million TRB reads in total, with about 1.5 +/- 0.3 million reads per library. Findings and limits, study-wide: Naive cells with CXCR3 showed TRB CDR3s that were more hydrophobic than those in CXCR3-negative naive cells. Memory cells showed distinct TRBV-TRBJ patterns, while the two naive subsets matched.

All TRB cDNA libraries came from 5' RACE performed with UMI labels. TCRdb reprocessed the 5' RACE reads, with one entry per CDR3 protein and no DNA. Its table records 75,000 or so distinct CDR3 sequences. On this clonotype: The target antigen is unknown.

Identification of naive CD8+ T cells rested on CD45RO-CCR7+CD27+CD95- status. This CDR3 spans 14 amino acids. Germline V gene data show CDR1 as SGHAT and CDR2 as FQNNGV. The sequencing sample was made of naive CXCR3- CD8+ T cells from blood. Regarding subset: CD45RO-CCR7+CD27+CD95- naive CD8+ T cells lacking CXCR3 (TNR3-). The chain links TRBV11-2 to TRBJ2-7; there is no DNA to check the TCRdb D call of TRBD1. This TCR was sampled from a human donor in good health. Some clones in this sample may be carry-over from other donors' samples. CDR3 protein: CASSLPGQTYEQYF.